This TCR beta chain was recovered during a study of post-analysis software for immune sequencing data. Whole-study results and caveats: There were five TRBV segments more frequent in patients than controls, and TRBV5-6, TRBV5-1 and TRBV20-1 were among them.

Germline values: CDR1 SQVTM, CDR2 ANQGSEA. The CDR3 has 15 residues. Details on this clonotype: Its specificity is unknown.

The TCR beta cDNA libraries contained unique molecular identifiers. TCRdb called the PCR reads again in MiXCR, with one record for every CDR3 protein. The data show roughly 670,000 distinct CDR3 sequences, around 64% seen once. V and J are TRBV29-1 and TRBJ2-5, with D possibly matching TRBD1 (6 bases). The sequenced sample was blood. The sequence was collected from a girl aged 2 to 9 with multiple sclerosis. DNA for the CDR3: TGCGGCGCCCCGGTGGGGACAAGACGCCAAGAGACCCAGTACTTC. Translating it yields CGAPVGTRRQETQYF.